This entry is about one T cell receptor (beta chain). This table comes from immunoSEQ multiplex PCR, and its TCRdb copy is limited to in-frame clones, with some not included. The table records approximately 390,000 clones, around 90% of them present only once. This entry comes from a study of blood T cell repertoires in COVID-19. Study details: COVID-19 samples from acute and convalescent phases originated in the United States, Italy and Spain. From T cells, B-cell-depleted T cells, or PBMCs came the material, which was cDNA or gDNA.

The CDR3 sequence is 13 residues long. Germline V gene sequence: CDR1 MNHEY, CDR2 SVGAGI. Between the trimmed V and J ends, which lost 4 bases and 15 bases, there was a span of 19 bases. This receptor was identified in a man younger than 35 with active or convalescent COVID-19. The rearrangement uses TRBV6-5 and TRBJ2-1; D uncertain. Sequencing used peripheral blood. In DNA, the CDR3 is TGTGCCAGCAGTTCCCCCCGACTCCAGTCGGCGTTCTTC. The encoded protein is CASSSPRLQSAFF.